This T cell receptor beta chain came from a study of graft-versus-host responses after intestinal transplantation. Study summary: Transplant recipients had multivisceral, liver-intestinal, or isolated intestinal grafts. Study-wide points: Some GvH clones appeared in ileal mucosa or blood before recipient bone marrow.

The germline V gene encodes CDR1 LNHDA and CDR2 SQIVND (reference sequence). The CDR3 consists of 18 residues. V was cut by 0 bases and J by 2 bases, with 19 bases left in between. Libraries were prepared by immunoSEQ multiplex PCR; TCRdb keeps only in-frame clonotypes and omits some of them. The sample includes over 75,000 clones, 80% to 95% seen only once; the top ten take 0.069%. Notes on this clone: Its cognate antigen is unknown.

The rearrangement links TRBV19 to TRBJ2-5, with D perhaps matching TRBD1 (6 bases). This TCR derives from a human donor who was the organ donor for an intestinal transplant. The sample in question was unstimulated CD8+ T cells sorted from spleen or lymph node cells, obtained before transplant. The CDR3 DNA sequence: TGTGCCAGTAGTATAGATCTGATGGTACAGGGACCTCAAGAGACCCAGTACTTC. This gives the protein CASSIDLMVQGPQETQYF. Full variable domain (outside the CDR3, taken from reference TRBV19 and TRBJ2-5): DGGITQSPKYLFRKEGQNVTLSCEQNLNHDAMYWYRQDPGQGLRLIYYSQIVNDFQKGDIAEGYSVSREKKESFPLTVTSAQKNPTAFYLCASSIDLMVQGPQETQYFGPGTRLLVL.